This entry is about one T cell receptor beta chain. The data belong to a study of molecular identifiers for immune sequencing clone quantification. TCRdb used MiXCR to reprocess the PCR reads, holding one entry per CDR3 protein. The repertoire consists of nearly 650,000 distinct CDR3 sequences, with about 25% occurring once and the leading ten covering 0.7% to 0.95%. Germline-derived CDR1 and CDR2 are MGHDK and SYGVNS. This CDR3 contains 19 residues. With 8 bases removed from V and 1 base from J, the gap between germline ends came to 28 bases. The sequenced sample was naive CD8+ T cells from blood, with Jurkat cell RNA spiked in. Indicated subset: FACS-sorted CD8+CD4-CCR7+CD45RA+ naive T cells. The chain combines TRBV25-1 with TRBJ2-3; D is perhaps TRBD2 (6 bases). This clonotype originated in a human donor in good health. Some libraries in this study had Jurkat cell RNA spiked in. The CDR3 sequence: CASSPPEGTQPAGTDTQYF. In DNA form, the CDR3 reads TGTGCCAGCTCCCCTCCGGAGGGGACGCAACCCGCGGGCACAGATACGCAGTATTTT.